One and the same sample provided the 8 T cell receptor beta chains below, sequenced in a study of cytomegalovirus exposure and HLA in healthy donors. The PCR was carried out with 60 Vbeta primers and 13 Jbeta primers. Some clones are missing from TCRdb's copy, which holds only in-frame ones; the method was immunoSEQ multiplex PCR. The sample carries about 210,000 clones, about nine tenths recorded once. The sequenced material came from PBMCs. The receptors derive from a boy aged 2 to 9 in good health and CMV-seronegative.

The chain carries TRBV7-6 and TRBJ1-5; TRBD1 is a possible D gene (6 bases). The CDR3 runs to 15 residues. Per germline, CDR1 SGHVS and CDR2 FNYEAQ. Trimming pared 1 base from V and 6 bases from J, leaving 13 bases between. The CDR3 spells CASSLEGGALQPQHF. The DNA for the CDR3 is TGTGCCAGCAGCTTAGAGGGGGGGGCTCTTCAGCCCCAGCATTTT.

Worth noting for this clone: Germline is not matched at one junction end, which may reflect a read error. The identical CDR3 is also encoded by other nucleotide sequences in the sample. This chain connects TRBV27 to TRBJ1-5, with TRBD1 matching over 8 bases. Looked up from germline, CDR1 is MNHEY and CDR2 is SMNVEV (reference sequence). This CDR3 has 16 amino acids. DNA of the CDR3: TGTGCCAGCGCGAACCGACAGGGGAGCGGCAATCAACCCCAGCATTTT. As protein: CASANRQGSGNQPQHF.

This CDR3 is CASSLTADQETQYF. The CDR3 DNA is TGTGCCAGCAGCTTAACGGCGGACCAAGAGACCCAGTACTTC. J is TRBJ2-5 and V is TRBV7-3; D uncertain. The V gene lost 0 bases and the J gene lost 0 bases, with 5 bases spanning the gap. Germline V lookup: CDR1 SGHTA, CDR2 FQGTGA. The CDR3 has 14 amino acids. Together with reference TRBV7-3 and TRBJ2-5, the CDR3 gives the full variable domain: GAGVSQTPSNKVTEKGKYVELRCDPISGHTALYWYRQSLGQGPEFLIYFQGTGAADDSGLPNDRFFAVRPEGSVSTLKIQRTERGDSAVYLCASSLTADQETQYFGPGTRLLVL.

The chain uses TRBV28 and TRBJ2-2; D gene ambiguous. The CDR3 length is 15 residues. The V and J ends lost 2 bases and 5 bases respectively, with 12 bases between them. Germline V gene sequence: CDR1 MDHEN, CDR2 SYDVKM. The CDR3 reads CASSLGRFRTGELFF. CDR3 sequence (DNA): TGTGCCAGCAGTTTAGGCAGGTTTAGGACCGGGGAGCTGTTTTTT.

The CDR3 DNA follows: TGTGCCAGCAGCGCCCGGGACAGGGGTGTTCAGCCCCAGCATTTT. This translates into CASSARDRGVQPQHF. The V call is TRBV6-1, the J call TRBJ1-5, with 10 bases aligning to TRBD1. CDR3 length: 15 amino acids. Germline V gene lookup returns CDR1 MNHNS and CDR2 SASEGT. V dropped 6 bases and J dropped 6; count of bases not matched to a gene: 8.

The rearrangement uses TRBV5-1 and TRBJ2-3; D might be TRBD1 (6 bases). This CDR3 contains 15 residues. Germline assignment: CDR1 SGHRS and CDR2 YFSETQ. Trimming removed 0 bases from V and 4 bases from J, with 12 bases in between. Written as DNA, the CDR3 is TGCGCCAGCAGCTTGGCAGGGGTAGTCGCAGATACGCAGTATTTT. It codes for CASSLAGVVADTQYF.

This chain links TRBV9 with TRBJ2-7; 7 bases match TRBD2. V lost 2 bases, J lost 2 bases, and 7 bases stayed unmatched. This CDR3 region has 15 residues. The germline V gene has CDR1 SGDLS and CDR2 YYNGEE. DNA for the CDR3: TGTGCCAGCAGCGTCGGAGCGGGGACCACCTACGAGCAGTACTTC. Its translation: CASSVGAGTTYEQYF.

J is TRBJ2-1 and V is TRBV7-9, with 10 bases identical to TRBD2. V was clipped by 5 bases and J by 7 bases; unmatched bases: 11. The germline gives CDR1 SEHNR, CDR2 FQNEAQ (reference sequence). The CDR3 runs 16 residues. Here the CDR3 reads CASSQKRAGGPNEQFF. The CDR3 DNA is TGTGCCAGCAGCCAAAAGAGAGCGGGAGGGCCTAATGAGCAGTTCTTC.